Presented here are 18 T cell receptor beta chains from one specimen sequenced in a study of blood T cell repertoires in COVID-19. Clones were sequenced by immunoSEQ multiplex PCR, and TCRdb holds only the in-frame ones, with some missing. The sample has 300,000 or so clones, around 92% seen once. The sequenced material came from peripheral blood. These receptors were obtained from a man aged 18 to 30 who had recovered from COVID-19.

Of note for this clone: This sample includes further DNA sequences coding for the same CDR3. This rearrangement joins TRBV18 to TRBJ2-1; 7 nucleotides match TRBD1. The CDR3 length is 15 residues. After removal of 0 bases from V and 4 bases from J, the junction contained 3 bases not matched to a gene. The germline V gene encodes CDR1 KGHSH and CDR2 LQKENI. CDR3 DNA sequence: TGTGCCAGCTCACCACCGGCAGGGGGTTACAATGAGCAGTTCTTC. This codes for CASSPPAGGYNEQFF.

This clone was counted a few times. The chain couples TRBV5-1 to TRBJ1-6; 7 bases map to TRBD1. CDR3 length: 16 amino acids. Germline V gene data show CDR1 as SGHRS and CDR2 as YFSETQ. With V trimmed by 2 bases and J by 10 bases, 12 bases remained unmatched. This chain's CDR3 is CASSLDVDRAASPLHF. DNA of the CDR3: TGCGCCAGCAGCTTAGACGTTGACAGGGCAGCCTCACCCCTCCACTTT.

This clone was counted once. This chain links TRBV19 with TRBJ1-1; 7 bases are a match to TRBD1. The CDR3 is 15 amino acids. V lost 7 bases, J lost 4 bases, and 12 bases stayed unmatched. Germline loops: CDR1 LNHDA, CDR2 SQIVND (reference sequence). The CDR3 loop reads CASKWSTGSFTEAFF. Here the CDR3 DNA reads TGTGCCAGTAAATGGTCGACAGGGTCGTTCACTGAAGCTTTCTTT.

The chain is built from TRBV2 and TRBJ1-6; 9 bases are shared with TRBD1. The CDR3 loop spans 15 amino acids. Germline V gene sequence: CDR1 SNHLY, CDR2 FYNNEI. The trim removed 4 bases at V and 10 bases at J, leaving 8 bases unmatched. The CDR3 region is CASSVGTGSGSPLHF. CDR3 coding DNA: TGTGCCAGCAGTGTCGGGACAGGGTCTGGATCACCCCTCCACTTT.

The rearrangement joins TRBV27 to TRBJ2-1, with TRBD2 as a possible D gene (5 bases). Trimming took off 4 bases at V and 1 base at J, with 11 bases between the two ends. Looked up from germline, CDR1 is MNHEY and CDR2 is SMNVEV (reference sequence). The CDR3 totals 15 residues. CDR3 sequence (DNA): TGTGCCAGCAGTTCAAATACGGGGTCCTACAATGAGCAGTTCTTC. Its translation: CASSSNTGSYNEQFF.

V and J are TRBV9 and TRBJ2-6, with TRBD2 as a possible D gene (6 bases). This CDR3 has 17 amino acids. Deletions cut 3 bases from V and 0 bases from J, with 13 bases between. Germline V gene data show CDR1 as SGDLS and CDR2 as YYNGEE. CDR3 residues: CASSGDGSLSGANVLTF. The CDR3, as DNA: TGTGCCAGCAGCGGGGACGGGAGTCTCTCTGGGGCCAACGTCCTGACTTTC. Using reference TRBV9 and TRBJ2-6 for the parts outside the CDR3, the full variable domain is DSGVTQTPKHLITATGQRVTLRCSPRSGDLSVYWYQQSLDQGLQFLIQYYNGEERAKGNILERFSAQQFPDLHSELNLSSLELGDSALYFCASSGDGSLSGANVLTFGAGSRLTVL.

V is TRBV5-6 and J is TRBJ2-7, with 8 bases identical to TRBD1. With 2 bases clipped from V and 5 bases from J, the junction kept 6 bases outside the gene matches. The CDR3 spans 14 residues. Germline lookup yields CDR1 SGHDT and CDR2 YYEEEE. As DNA, the CDR3 is TGTGCCAGCAGCTTCGGGCAGGGGGCTAACGAGCAGTACTTC. Encoded protein: CASSFGQGANEQYF.

The gene calls are TRBV7-9 and TRBJ1-1; D uncertain. The CDR3 is 15 residues long. CDR1 is SEHNR, CDR2 FQNEAQ, per germline (reference sequence). The V gene lost 1 base and the J gene lost 1 base, with 10 bases spanning the gap. CDR3: CASSLDSSSNTEAFF. CDR3 DNA: TGTGCCAGCAGCTTAGACAGTTCCTCGAACACTGAAGCTTTCTTT.

The table lists this clone with a few counts. This rearrangement joins TRBV2 to TRBJ2-7, with 12 bases lining up with TRBD2. In germline, CDR1 is SNHLY, CDR2 FYNNEI. The ends lost 7 bases at V and 6 bases at J; junction bases unmatched: 7. The CDR3 has 14 residues. The CDR3 loop is CASTGLAGPLEQYF. CDR3 coding DNA: TGTGCCAGCACCGGACTAGCGGGACCCCTCGAGCAGTACTTC.

The genes are TRBV6-5 and TRBJ2-2, with 9 bases identical to TRBD1. V shed 4 bases and J 6 bases; nucleotides not matched to a gene: 6. CDR3 size: 15 residues. CDR1 MNHEY and CDR2 SVGAGI come from the germline V gene. CDR3 residues: CASSWDRVSAGELFF. The CDR3 DNA sequence: TGTGCCAGCAGTTGGGACAGGGTATCGGCCGGGGAGCTGTTTTTT.

The sample holds one count of this clone. The chain links TRBV18 to TRBJ1-5; D is unresolved. The CDR3 is made up of 14 amino acids. Between the trimmed V and J ends, which lost 1 base and 6 bases, there was a span of 10 bases. CDR1 is KGHSH and CDR2 is LQKENI in the germline V gene. The CDR3 DNA reads as TGTGCCAGCTCACCACAGAGGGCTTTTCAGCCCCAGCATTTT. This sequence encodes CASSPQRAFQPQHF.

The gene calls are TRBV7-9 and TRBJ2-5; 8 positions match TRBD2. With 1 base clipped from V and 2 bases from J, the junction kept 3 bases outside the gene matches. CDR1 is SEHNR and CDR2 is FQNEAQ in the germline V gene (reference sequence). This CDR3 spans 15 amino acids. CDR3 region: CASSLGGGRQETQYF. The CDR3 DNA follows: TGTGCCAGCAGCTTAGGCGGCGGGAGGCAAGAGACCCAGTACTTC.

The CDR3 bases are TGTGCCAGCTCCCTTCTCGCGAATGAGCAGTTCTTC. Translating it yields CASSLLANEQFF. This chain uses TRBV12-3 or TRBV12-4 with TRBJ2-1; no definite D call. This CDR3 is built from 12 residues. V shed 8 bases and J shed 7 bases, with 12 bases lying between them.

The chain recombines TRBV27 with TRBJ1-1, with unresolved D. Looked up from germline, CDR1 is MNHEY and CDR2 is SMNVEV (reference sequence). V lost 2 bases, J lost 3 bases, and 7 bases lay in between. This CDR3 region has 13 residues. CDR3 bases: TGTGCCAGCAGTTTACTCAGGTACACTGAAGCTTTCTTT. Its translation is CASSLLRYTEAFF.

The chain uses TRBV6-2 or TRBV6-3 and TRBJ1-5; 7 bases agree with TRBD1. CDR1 and CDR2 from the germline V gene are MNHEY and SVGEGT. V lost 2 bases and J lost 0; bases outside the gene matches: 10. This CDR3 contains 18 residues. CDR3 bases: TGTGCCAGCAGTTACGGCCCGAAGACAGGGTATAGCAATCAGCCCCAGCATTTT. Translated: CASSYGPKTGYSNQPQHF.

The gene calls are TRBV7-2 and TRBJ2-5, with TRBD2 identical over 11 bases. CDR3 length equals 16 residues. Germline CDR1 SGHTA, CDR2 FQGNSA. J lost 5 bases, V lost 1 base, and 6 bases had no gene match. The CDR3 region has the DNA TGTGCCAGCAGCTTAGTCCCTAGCGGGAGGTCGGAGACCCAGTACTTC. Translation gives CASSLVPSGRSETQYF.

The chain has TRBV10-3 and TRBJ2-7; the match to TRBD2 covers 11 bases. In germline, CDR1 is ENHRY, CDR2 SYGVKD. This CDR3 comprises 16 residues. The junction had 6 bases not matched to a gene; V was cut back by 4 bases and J by 1 base. CDR3 protein: CAISAPSSGGSYEQYF. CDR3 sequence (DNA): TGTGCCATCAGTGCCCCATCTAGCGGGGGGTCCTACGAGCAGTACTTC.

The chain uses TRBV5-4 and TRBJ1-4; 9 bases map to TRBD1. V shed 4 bases, J shed 5 bases, and the junction held 6 bases outside the gene matches. CDR1 is SGHNT, CDR2 YYREEE, per germline (reference sequence). The CDR3 spans 15 residues. The DNA of the CDR3 is TGTGCCAGCAGCACGAGGGACAGGGCAAATGAAAAACTGTTTTTT. It specifies CASSTRDRANEKLFF.